The clone carrying this T cell receptor (beta chain) was recorded at least ten times. Its antigen is unidentified. This sample is part of a study of neurological immune-mediated disorders. Study findings and constraints: With the multiple sclerosis repertoire cluster, none of the clinical or MRI features showed an association.

PBMCs numbering 2 million and stored at -80 C yielded the unsorted libraries. The authors produced cDNA by 5'RACE using 10-nucleotide random UMIs. TCRdb reprocessed the 5' RACE reads via MiXCR and lists one record per CDR3 protein. The sample yields about 52,000 distinct CDR3 sequences, roughly 3.8% seen once. The CDR3 covers 18 residues. The V end lost 5 bases, the J end lost 0 bases, and 23 bases lay between the germline ends. Per the germline V gene, CDR1 is DFQATT and CDR2 is SNEGSKA (reference sequence). V is TRBV20-1 and J is TRBJ2-1; the D is unclear. This clonotype was sampled from a man in his sixties with multiple sclerosis. Sequencing was carried out using PBMCs. Here the CDR3 reads CSAHNSELTVNSYNEQFF. The CDR3 nucleotides are TGCAGTGCTCACAACTCTGAGCTAACAGTGAACTCCTACAATGAGCAGTTCTTC.